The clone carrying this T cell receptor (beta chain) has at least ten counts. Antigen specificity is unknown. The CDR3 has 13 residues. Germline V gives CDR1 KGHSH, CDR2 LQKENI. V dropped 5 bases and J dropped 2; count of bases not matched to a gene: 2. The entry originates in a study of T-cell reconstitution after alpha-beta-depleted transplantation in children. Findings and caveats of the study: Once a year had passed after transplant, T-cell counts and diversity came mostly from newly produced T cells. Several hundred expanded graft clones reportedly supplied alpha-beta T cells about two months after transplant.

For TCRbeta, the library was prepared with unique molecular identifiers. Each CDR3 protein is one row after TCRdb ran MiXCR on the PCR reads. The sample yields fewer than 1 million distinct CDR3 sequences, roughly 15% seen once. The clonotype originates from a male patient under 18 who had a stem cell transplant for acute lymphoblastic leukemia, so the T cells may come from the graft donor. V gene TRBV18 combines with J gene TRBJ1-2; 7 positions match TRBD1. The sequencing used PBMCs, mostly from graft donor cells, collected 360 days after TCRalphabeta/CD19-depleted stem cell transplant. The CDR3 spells CASSEDRNYGYTF. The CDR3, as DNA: TGTGCCAGCTCAGAGGACAGGAACTATGGCTACACCTTC.